The entry below gives a single TCR beta chain sequence along with its context. What it binds is not known. Sequenced by immunoSEQ multiplex PCR; TCRdb stores in-frame clones only, minus some. The sample lists 25,000 to 35,000 clones; 65% to 85% were seen once. These data are taken from a study of T cells in localized non-small cell lung cancer. Overall study findings and caveats: Appearing in adjacent lung were a median approximately 50 of the top 100 tumor clones. Density of T cells in blood, when higher, went with longer overall survival. Without multi-region sequencing, intratumor heterogeneity could not be excluded. Measurement of T cell clonality placed uninvolved adjacent lung highest, above the level in tumor.

The germline gives CDR1 SQVTM, CDR2 ANQGSEA. The CDR3 is made up of 15 amino acids. Trimming stripped 4 bases from V and 4 bases from J, with 19 bases between. J is TRBJ1-2 and V is TRBV29-1, with D unresolved. The clonotype comes from a man aged 35-69 years with stage III lung adenocarcinoma. Here the sequenced sample was peripheral blood mononuclear cells, taken before any cancer treatment. CDR3 nucleotide sequence: TGCAGCGTTGCTACCGGGCCCACTTTTGGCTATGGCTACACCTTC. It codes for CSVATGPTFGYGYTF.